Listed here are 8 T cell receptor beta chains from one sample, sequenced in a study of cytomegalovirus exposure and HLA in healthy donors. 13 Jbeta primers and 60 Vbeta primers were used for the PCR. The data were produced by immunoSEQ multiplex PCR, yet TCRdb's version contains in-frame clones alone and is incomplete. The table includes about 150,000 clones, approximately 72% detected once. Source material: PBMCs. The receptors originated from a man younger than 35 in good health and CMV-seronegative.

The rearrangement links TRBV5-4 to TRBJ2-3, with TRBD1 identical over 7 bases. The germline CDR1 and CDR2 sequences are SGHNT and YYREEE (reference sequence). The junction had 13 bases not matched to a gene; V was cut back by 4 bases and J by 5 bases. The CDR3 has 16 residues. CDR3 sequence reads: CASSLTTGTRQDTQYF. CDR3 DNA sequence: TGTGCCAGCAGCCTAACGACAGGGACACGGCAAGATACGCAGTATTTT.

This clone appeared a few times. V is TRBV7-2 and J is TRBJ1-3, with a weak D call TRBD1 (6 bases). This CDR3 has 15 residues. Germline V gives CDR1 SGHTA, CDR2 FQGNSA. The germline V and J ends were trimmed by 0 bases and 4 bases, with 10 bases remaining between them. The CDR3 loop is CASSLAAGDGNTIYF. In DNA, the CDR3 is TGTGCCAGCAGCTTAGCGGCAGGGGACGGAAACACCATATATTTT.

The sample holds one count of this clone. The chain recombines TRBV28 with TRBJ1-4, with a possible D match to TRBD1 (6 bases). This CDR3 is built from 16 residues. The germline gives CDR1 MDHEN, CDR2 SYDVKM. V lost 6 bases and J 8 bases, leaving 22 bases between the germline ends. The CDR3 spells CASRIFIQGGEEKLFF. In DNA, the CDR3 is TGTGCCAGCAGAATCTTCATACAGGGAGGGGAAGAAAAACTGTTTTTT.

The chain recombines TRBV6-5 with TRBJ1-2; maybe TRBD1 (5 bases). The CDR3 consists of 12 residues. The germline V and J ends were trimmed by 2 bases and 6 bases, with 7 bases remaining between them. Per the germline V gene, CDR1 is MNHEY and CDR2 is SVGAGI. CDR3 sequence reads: CASSYRGDGYTF. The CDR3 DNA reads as TGTGCCAGCAGTTACAGGGGCGATGGCTACACCTTC.

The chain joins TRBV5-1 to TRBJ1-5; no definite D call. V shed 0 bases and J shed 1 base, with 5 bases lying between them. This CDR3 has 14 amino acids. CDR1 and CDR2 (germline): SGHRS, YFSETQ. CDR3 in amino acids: CASSLVGSNQPQHF. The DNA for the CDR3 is TGCGCCAGCAGCTTGGTCGGGAGCAATCAGCCCCAGCATTTT.

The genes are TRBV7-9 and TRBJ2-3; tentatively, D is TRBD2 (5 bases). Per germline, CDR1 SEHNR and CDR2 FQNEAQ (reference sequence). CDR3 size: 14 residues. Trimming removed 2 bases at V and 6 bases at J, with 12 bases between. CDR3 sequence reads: CASSLRRTGDTQYF. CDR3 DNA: TGTGCCAGCAGCTTAAGACGGACGGGGGATACGCAGTATTTT.

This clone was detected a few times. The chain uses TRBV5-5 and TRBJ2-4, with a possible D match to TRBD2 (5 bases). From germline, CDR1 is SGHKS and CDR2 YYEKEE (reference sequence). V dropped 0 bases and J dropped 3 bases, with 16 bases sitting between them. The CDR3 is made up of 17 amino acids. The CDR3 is CASSLAGHLEVKNIQYF. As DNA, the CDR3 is TGTGCCAGCAGCTTGGCCGGCCACCTGGAGGTCAAAAACATTCAGTACTTC.

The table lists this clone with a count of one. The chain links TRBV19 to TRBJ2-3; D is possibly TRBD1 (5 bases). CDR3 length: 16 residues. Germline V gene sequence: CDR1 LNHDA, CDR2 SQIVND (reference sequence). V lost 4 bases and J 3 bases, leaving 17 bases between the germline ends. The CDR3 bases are TGTGCCAGTAGTACCCGACTGGGGCCTCAAACAGATACGCAGTATTTT. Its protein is CASSTRLGPQTDTQYF.